Each of the 6 T cell receptor beta chains below was sequenced from the same sample in a study of shared clonotypes between healthy human individuals. Data came from immunoSEQ multiplex PCR; TCRdb stores just in-frame clones and leaves some out. The sample holds about 490,000 clones; roughly 85% are singletons and the top ten take 9.5% to 15%. Material: PBMCs. The receptor source for this set is a woman between 40 and 55 years old in good health. Some clones in this sample may be carry-over from other donors' samples.

This sequence joins TRBV7-7 and TRBJ2-7, with 11 bases fitting TRBD2. Germline V gives CDR1 SSHAT, CDR2 FNYEAQ (reference sequence). This CDR3 is 15 amino acids long. Trimming removed 5 bases from V and 2 bases from J; junction bases left unmatched: 5. CDR3 nucleotides: TGTGCCAGCAGCCCCCGACTAGCGGGACCCTACGAGCAGTACTTC. It translates to CASSPRLAGPYEQYF.

The chain uses TRBV18 and TRBJ2-7; TRBD2 matches at 7 bases. The CDR3 length is 16 residues. The germline gives CDR1 KGHSH, CDR2 LQKENI. The junction had 9 bases not matched to a gene; V was cut back by 3 bases and J by 1 base. The CDR3 protein is CASSPRAGTLSYEQYF. CDR3 coding DNA: TGTGCCAGCTCACCCCGAGCGGGAACACTTTCCTACGAGCAGTACTTC.

The chain employs TRBV6-1 and TRBJ2-2; D remains ambiguous. From germline, CDR1 is MNHNS and CDR2 SASEGT. The CDR3 has 14 residues. The ends were cut back, 4 bases at V and 3 bases at J, with 9 bases in the middle. The CDR3: CASSASRDTGELFF. CDR3 bases: TGTGCCAGCAGTGCGTCCCGGGACACCGGGGAGCTGTTTTTT.

V usage is TRBV6-4 and J usage is TRBJ1-2, with TRBD1 matching 8 bases. Germline CDR1 MRHNA, CDR2 SNTAGT. V lost 6 bases to trimming and J lost 2 bases; unmatched junction nucleotides: 2. The CDR3 has 13 amino acids. DNA for the CDR3: TGTGCCAGCAGCCAGGGGGCAAACTATGGCTACACCTTC. Residues: CASSQGANYGYTF.

The chain recombines TRBV7-9 with TRBJ2-1; 12 bases fit TRBD2. J was trimmed by 3 bases and V by 3 bases; bases with no gene match: 6. Germline lookup yields CDR1 SEHNR and CDR2 FQNEAQ (reference sequence). This CDR3 has 17 residues. The CDR3 here is CASSFPTSGSSYNEQFF. The CDR3 coding sequence is TGTGCCAGCAGCTTCCCGACTAGCGGGAGCAGCTACAATGAGCAGTTCTTC.

The chain recombines TRBV5-8 with TRBJ2-2; the D gene is possibly TRBD2 (6 bases). V was pared by 2 bases and J by 3 bases, with 14 bases between. Germline CDR1 SGHTS, CDR2 YDEGEE. The CDR3 contains 16 residues. DNA for the CDR3: TGTGCCAGCAGCTTCTACGGGAGCTCGCACACCGGGGAGCTGTTTTTT. Residues: CASSFYGSSHTGELFF.